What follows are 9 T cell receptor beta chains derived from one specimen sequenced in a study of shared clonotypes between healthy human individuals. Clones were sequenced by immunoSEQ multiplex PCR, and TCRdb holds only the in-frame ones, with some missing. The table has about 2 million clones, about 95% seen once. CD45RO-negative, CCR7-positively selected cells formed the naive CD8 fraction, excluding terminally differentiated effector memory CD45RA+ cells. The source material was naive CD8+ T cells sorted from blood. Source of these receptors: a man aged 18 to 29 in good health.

The CDR3, as DNA: TGCGCCAGCACCGAAGGGGGGAACTATGGCTACACCTTC. It encodes CASTEGGNYGYTF. The chain couples TRBV10-1 to TRBJ1-2; TRBD1 might be the D (6 bases). Germline lookup yields CDR1 WNHNN and CDR2 SYGVQD (reference sequence). The CDR3 sequence is 13 residues long. Trimming shortened V by 7 bases and J by 2 bases, and 11 bases separated the two germline ends.

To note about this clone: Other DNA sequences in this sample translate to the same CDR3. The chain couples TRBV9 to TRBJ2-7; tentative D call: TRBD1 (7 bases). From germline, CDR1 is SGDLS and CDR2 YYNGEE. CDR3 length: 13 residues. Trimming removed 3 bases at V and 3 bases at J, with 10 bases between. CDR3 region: CASSAQGGYEQYF. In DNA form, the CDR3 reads TGTGCCAGCAGCGCGCAGGGGGGCTACGAGCAGTACTTC.

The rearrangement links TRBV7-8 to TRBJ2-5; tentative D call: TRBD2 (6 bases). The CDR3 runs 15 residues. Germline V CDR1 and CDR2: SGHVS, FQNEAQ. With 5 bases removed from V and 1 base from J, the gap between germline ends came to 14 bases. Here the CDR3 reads CASSQYWEAQETQYF. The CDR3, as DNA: TGTGCCAGCAGCCAGTACTGGGAGGCCCAAGAGACCCAGTACTTC.

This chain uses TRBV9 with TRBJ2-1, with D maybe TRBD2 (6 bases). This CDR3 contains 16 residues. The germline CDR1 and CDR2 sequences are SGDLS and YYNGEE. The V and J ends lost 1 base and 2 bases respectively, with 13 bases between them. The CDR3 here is CASSVYPSETYNEQFF. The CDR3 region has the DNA TGTGCCAGCAGCGTATACCCTAGCGAGACCTACAATGAGCAGTTCTTC.

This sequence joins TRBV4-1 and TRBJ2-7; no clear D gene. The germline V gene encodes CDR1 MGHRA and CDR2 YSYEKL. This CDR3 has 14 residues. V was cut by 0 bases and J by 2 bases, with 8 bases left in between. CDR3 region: CASSQDYGAYEQYF. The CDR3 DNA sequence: TGCGCCAGCAGCCAAGATTACGGTGCCTACGAGCAGTACTTC.

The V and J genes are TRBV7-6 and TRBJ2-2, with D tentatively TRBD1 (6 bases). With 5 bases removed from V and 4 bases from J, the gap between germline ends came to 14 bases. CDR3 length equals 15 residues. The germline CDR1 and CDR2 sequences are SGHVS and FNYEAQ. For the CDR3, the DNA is TGTGCCAGCAGCCACCCACAGGGAAGCACCGGGGAGCTGTTTTTT. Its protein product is CASSHPQGSTGELFF.

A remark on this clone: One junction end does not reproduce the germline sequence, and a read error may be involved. CDR3 in DNA: TGTGCTAGCAGCGCGAGACTAGCGGGAGGGCCGTACGAGCAGTACTTC. Protein product: CASSARLAGGPYEQYF. The chain recombines TRBV7-7 with TRBJ2-7; TRBD2 aligns across 14 bases. Germline values: CDR1 SSHAT, CDR2 FNYEAQ (reference sequence). This CDR3 is 16 amino acids long.

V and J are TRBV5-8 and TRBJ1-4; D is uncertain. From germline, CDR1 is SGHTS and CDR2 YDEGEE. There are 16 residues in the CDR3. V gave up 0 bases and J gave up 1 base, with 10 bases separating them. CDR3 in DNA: TGTGCCAGCAGCTTGGCCTCGGAGGGAACTAATGAAAAACTGTTTTTT. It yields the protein CASSLASEGTNEKLFF.

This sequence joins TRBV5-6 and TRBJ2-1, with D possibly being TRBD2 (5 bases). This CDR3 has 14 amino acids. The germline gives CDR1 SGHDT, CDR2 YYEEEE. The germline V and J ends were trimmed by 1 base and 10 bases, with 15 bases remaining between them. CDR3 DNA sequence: TGTGCCAGCAGCTTGCCCGGACTCAACACGGAGCAGTTCTTC. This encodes CASSLPGLNTEQFF.